This TCR beta chain emerged from a study of technical replicates of blood from a handful of donors. The count of this clone is one. Sequencing used immunoSEQ multiplex PCR; TCRdb keeps in-frame clones, though not all of them. The data contain approximately 49,000 clones, 80% to 95% of them singletons. This CDR3 has 14 residues. The germline gives CDR1 SGHDT, CDR2 YYEEEE. The V and J ends lost 4 bases and 4 bases, in that order; junction bases with no gene match: 4. The chain employs TRBV5-6 and TRBJ1-5; 8 nucleotides line up with TRBD1. Specimen: PBMCs. This sequence originates from a human donor in good health. Some clones in this sample may be carry-over from other donors' samples. The CDR3 nucleotides are TGTGCCAGCAGCCGAGACAGGGGAAATCAGCCCCAGCATTTT. It is translated as CASSRDRGNQPQHF. The full variable domain, with the rest looked up from reference TRBV5-6 and TRBJ1-5, is DAGVTQSPTHLIKTRGQQVTLRCSPKSGHDTVSWYQQALGQGPQFIFQYYEEEERQRGNFPDRFSGHQFPNYSSELNVNALLLGDSALYLCASSRDRGNQPQHFGDGTRLSIL.